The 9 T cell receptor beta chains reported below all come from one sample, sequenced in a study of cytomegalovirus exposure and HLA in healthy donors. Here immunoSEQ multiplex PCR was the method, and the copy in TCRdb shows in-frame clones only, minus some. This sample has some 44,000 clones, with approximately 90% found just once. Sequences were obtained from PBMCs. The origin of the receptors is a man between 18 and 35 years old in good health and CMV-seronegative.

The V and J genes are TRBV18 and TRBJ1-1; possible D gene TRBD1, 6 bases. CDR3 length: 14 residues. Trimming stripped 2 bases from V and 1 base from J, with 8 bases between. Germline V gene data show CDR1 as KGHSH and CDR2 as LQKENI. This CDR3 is CASSPLGQNTEAFF. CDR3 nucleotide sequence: TGTGCCAGCTCACCATTGGGACAGAACACTGAAGCTTTCTTT.

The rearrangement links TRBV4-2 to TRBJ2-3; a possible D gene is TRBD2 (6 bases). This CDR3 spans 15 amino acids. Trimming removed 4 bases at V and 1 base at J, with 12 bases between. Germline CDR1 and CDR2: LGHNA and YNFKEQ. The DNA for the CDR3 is TGTGCCAGCAGCCCTTCGGGAGTTGGCACAGATACGCAGTATTTT. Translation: CASSPSGVGTDTQYF.

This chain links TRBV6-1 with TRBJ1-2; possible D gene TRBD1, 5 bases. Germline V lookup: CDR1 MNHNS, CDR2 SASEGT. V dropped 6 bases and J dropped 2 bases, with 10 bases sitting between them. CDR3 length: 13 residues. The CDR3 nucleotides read TGTGCCAGCAGAGCTACAGGAAACTATGGCTACACCTTC. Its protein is CASRATGNYGYTF.

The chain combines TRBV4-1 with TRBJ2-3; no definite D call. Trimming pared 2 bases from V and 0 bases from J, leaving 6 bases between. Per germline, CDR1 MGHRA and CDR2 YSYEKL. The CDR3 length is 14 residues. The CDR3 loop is CASSQSLSTDTQYF. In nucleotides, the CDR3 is TGCGCCAGCAGCCAATCCCTCAGCACAGATACGCAGTATTTT.

This chain's CDR3 is CASSARLAGYTGELFF. The CDR3 DNA reads as TGTGCCAGCAGCGCTCGACTAGCGGGGTACACCGGGGAGCTGTTTTTT. The chain is built from TRBV7-3 and TRBJ2-2; 11 bases agree with TRBD2. V dropped 5 bases and J dropped 3; count of bases not matched to a gene: 5. CDR3 size: 16 residues. Germline V CDR1 and CDR2: SGHTA, FQGTGA. Filled out from reference TRBV7-3 and TRBJ2-2, the complete variable domain reads GAGVSQTPSNKVTEKGKYVELRCDPISGHTALYWYRQSLGQGPEFLIYFQGTGAADDSGLPNDRFFAVRPEGSVSTLKIQRTERGDSAVYLCASSARLAGYTGELFFGEGSRLTVL.

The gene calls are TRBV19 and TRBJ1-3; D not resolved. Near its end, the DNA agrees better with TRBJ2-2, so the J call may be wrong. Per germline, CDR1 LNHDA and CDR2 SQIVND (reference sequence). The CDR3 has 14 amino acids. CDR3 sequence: CASSIARNTGELFF. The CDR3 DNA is TGTGCCAGTAGTATAGCAAGGAACACCGGGGAGCTGTTTTTT.

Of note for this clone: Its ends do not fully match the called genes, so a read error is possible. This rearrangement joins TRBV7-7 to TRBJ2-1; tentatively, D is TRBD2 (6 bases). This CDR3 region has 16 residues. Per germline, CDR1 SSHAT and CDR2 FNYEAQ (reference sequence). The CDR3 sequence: CASSLATAGILYEQFF. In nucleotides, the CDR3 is TGTGCTAGCAGCTTAGCTACAGCGGGCATTCTCTATGAGCAGTTCTTC.

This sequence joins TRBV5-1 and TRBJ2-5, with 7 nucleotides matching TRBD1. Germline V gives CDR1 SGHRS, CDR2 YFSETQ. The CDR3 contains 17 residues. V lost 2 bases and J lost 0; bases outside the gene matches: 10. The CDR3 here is CASSFGTDSLYQETQYF. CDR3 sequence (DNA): TGCGCCAGCAGCTTTGGGACAGACTCGTTGTACCAAGAGACCCAGTACTTC.

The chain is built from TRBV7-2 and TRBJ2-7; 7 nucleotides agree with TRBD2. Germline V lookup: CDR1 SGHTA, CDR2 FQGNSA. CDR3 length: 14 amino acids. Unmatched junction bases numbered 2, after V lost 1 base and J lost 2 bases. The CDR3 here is CASSLVLAAYEQYF. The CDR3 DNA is TGTGCCAGCAGCTTAGTCCTAGCGGCCTACGAGCAGTACTTC.